The clone carrying this T cell receptor beta chain was detected a few times. Germline CDR1 and CDR2: PRHDT and FYEKMQ (reference sequence). This CDR3 region has 15 residues. The V and J ends lost 4 bases and 3 bases, in that order; junction bases with no gene match: 6. The entry originates in a study of T-cell reconstitution after alpha-beta-depleted transplantation in children. Preparation of the TCRbeta library used unique molecular identifiers. From the PCR reads, TCRdb called clonotypes with MiXCR, one entry per CDR3 protein. In the table there are some 590,000 distinct CDR3 sequences, roughly 10% of which are singletons.

The J gene is TRBJ2-7, the V gene TRBV13, with 10 bases lining up with TRBD1. The receptor's source is a human donor who donated a stem cell graft to a child with acute myeloid leukemia. Here the sequenced sample was PBMCs from the stem cell graft donor, taken from the stem cell graft. The CDR3 coding sequence is TGTGCCAGCAGCTCGGAAGGACAGGGGGGCTACGAGCAGTACTTC. Translating gives CASSSEGQGGYEQYF.